These T cell receptor beta chains were read from a single sample in a study of a mutant IDH1 vaccine in newly diagnosed glioma. No cognate antigen is known for these TCRs. Some clones are missing from TCRdb's copy, which holds only in-frame ones; the method was immunoSEQ multiplex PCR. Of approximately 50,000 clones in the sample, less than 85% were seen once. This specimen consisted of PBMCs, obtained from a glioma patient whose treatment included an IDH1 peptide vaccine. The receptor set was obtained from a woman between 40 and 50 years old with glioma. Some clones in this sample may be carry-over from other donors' samples. CDR3s include the opening cysteine and the closing phenylalanine or tryptophan.

V gene	J gene	CDR3 length	CDR3 protein
TRBV11-2	TRBJ2-1	15	CASSLDPGRYNEQFF
TRBV19	TRBJ1-5	12	CASATGGQPQHF
TRBV4-3	TRBJ1-4	18	CASSLSAAWGATNEKLFF
TRBV7-2	TRBJ2-7	18	CASSPSISGGADDSEQYF
TRBV18	-	15	CASSPSPIPTYEQYF
TRBV2	TRBJ1-2	17	CASSEALHHRLNYGYTF
TRBV19	TRBJ2-7	13	CASSKGTGYEQYF
TRBV7-9	TRBJ1-6	12	CASSLGSSPLHF
TRBV7-2	TRBJ2-5	13	CASSRGTGETQYF
TRBV6-5	TRBJ2-3	14	CASSYSDGTDTQYF
TRBV5-1	TRBJ1-6	14	CASSLMEPNSPLHF
TRBV7-7	TRBJ2-2	15	CASTPGTGDTGELFF
TRBV2	TRBJ1-2	19	CASSELMGITTNLNYGYTF
TRBV18	TRBJ2-5	13	CASSSGGEETQYF
TRBV7-9	TRBJ1-4	19	CASSLGGQGRATTNEKLFF